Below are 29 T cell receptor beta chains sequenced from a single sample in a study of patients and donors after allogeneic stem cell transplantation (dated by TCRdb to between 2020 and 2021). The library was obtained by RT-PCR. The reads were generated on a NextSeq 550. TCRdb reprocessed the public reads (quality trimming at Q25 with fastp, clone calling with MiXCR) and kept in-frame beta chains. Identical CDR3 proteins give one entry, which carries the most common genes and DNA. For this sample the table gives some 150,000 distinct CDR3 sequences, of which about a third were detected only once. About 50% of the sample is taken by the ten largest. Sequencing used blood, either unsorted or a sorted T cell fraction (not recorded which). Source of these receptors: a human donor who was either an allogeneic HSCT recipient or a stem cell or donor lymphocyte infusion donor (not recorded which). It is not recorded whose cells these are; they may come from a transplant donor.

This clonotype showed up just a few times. The CDR3 loop reads CASSFWGPEIEAFF. The CDR3 DNA follows: TGTGCCAGCAGCTTTTGGGGGCCGGAGATTGAAGCTTTCTTT. This sequence joins TRBV5-5 and TRBJ1-1; TRBD1 is a possible D gene (6 bases). V dropped 2 bases and J dropped 7 bases, with 15 bases sitting between them. This CDR3 has 14 residues. Germline CDR1 SGHKS, CDR2 YYEKEE (reference sequence).

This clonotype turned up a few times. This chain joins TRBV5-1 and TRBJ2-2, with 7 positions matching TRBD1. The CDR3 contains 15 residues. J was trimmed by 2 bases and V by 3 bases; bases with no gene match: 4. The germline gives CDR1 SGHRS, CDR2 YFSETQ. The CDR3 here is CASSSTGANTGELFF. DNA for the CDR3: TGCGCCAGCAGCTCTACAGGGGCTAACACCGGGGAGCTGTTTTTT.

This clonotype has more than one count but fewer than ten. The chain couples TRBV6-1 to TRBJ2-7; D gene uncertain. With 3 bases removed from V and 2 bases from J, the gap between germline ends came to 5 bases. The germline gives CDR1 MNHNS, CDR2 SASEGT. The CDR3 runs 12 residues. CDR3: CASSDPAYEQYV. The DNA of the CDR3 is TGTGCCAGCAGTGACCCAGCCTACGAGCAGTACGTC.

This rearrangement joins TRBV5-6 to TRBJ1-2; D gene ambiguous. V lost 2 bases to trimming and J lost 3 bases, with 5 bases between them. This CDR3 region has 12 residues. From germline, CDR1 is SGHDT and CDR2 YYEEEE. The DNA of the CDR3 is TGTGCCAGCAGCTTACTCCACTATGGCTACACCTTC. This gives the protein CASSLLHYGYTF.

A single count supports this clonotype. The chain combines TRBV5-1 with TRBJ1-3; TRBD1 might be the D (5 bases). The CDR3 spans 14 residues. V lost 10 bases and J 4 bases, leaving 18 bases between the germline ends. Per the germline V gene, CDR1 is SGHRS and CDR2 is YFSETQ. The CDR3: CARTGRASGNTIYF. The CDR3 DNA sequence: TGCGCCCGCACAGGCAGGGCTTCCGGAAACACCATATATTTT.

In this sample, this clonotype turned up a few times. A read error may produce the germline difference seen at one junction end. The CDR3 DNA sequence: TGTGCCAGCAGTTACCCCAGAGGTGAAAAACTGGTTTTT. The encoded protein is CASSYPRGEKLVF. The chain uses TRBV6-5 and TRBJ1-4; D unresolved. The CDR3 is made up of 13 amino acids. CDR1 is MNHEY, CDR2 SVGAGI, per germline.

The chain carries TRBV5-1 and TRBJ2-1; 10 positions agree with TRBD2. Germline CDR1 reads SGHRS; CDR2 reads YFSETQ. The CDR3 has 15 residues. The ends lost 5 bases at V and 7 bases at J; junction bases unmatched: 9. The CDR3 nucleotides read TGCGCCAGCAGTTTAGGACTAGCGGAGGGAAATGAGCAGTTCTTC. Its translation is CASSLGLAEGNEQFF.

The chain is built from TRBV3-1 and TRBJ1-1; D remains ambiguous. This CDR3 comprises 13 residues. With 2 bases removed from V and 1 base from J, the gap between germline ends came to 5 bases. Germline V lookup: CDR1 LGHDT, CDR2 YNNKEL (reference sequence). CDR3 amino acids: CASSQIANTEAFF. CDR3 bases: TGTGCCAGCAGCCAAATCGCGAACACTGAAGCTTTCTTT.

Here the CDR3 reads CASSFFITEAFF. CDR3 coding DNA: TGTGCCAGCAGTTTCTTTATCACTGAAGCTTTCTTT. The chain has TRBV12-3 or TRBV12-4 and TRBJ1-1, with no clear D. The V and J ends lost 3 bases and 4 bases respectively, with 6 bases between them. The CDR3 length is 12 residues.

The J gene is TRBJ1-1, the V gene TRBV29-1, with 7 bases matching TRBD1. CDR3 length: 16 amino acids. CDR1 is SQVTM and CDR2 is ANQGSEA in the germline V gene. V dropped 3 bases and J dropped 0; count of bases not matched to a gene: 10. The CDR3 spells CSVDKDPTGVNTEAFF. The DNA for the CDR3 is TGCAGCGTTGACAAAGACCCTACAGGGGTGAACACTGAAGCTTTCTTT.

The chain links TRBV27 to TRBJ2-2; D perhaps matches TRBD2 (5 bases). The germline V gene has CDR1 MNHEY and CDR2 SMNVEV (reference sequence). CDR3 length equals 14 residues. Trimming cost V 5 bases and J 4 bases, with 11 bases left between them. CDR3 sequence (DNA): TGTGCCAGCAGTACTGGACTTTCCACCGGGGAGCTGTTTTTT. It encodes CASSTGLSTGELFF.

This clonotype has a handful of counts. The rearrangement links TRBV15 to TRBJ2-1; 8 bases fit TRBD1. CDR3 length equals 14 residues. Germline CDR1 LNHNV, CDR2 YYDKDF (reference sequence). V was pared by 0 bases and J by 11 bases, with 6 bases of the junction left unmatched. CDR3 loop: CATSRDTGQGKQFF. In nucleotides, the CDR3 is TGTGCCACCAGCAGAGATACCGGACAGGGTAAGCAGTTCTTC. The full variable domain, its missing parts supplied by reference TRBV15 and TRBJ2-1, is DAMVIQNPRYQVTQFGKPVTLSCSQTLNHNVMYWYQQKSSQAPKLLFHYYDKDFNNEADTPDNFQSRRPNTSFCFLDIRSPGLGDTAMYLCATSRDTGQGKQFFGPGTRLTVL.

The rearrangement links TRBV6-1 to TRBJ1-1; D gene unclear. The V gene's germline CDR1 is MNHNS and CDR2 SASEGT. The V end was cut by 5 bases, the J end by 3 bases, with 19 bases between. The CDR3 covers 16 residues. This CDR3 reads CASSTVYLYEYTEAFF. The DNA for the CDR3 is TGTGCCAGCAGTACCGTTTACCTATATGAGTACACTGAAGCTTTCTTT.

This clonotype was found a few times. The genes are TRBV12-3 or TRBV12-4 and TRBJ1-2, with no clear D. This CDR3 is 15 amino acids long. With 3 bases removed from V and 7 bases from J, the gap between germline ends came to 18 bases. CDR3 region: CASSFSRALWSGYTF. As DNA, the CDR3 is TGTGCCAGCAGTTTTAGCCGGGCCCTTTGGAGTGGCTACACCTTC.

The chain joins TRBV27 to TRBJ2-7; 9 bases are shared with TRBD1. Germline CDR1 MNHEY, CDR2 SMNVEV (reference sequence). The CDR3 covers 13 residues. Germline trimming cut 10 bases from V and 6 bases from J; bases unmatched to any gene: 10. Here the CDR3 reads CATTGTGTTEQYF. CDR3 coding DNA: TGTGCCACCACGGGGACAGGGACCACCGAGCAGTACTTC.

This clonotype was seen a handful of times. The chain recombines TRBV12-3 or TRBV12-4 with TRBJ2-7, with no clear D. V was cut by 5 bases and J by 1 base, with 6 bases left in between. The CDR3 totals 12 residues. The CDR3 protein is CASSLRSYEQYF. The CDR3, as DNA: TGTGCCAGCAGTCTAAGGTCCTACGAGCAGTACTTC.

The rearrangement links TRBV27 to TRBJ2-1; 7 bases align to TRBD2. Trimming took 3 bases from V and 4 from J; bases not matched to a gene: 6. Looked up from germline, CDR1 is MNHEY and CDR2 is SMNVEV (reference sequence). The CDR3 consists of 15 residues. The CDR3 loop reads CASSFSSGAYNEQFF. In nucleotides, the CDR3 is TGTGCCAGCAGTTTCTCCAGCGGGGCTTACAATGAGCAGTTCTTC.

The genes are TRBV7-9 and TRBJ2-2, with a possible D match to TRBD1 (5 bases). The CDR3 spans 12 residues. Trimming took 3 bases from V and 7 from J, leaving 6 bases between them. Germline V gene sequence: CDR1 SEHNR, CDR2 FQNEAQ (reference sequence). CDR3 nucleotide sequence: TGTGCCAGCAGCTTCCAGGGCGGGGAGCTGTTTTTT. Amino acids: CASSFQGGELFF. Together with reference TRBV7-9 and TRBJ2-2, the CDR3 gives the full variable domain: DTGVSQNPRHKITKRGQNVTFRCDPISEHNRLYWYRQTLGQGPEFLTYFQNEAQLEKSRLLSDRFSAERPKGSFSTLEIQRTEQGDSAMYLCASSFQGGELFFGEGSRLTVL.

The CDR3 is CASSLASESYNEQFF. For the CDR3, the DNA is TGCGCCAGCAGCTTGGCTTCAGAGTCCTACAATGAGCAGTTCTTC. The V gene is TRBV5-1, the J gene TRBJ2-1; no definite D call. The germline V and J ends were trimmed by 0 bases and 1 base, with 8 bases remaining between them. This CDR3 spans 15 amino acids. Per germline, CDR1 SGHRS and CDR2 YFSETQ.

CDR3 in amino acids: CASSQVEGLTDEQYF. The CDR3 region has the DNA TGTGCCAGCAGCCAGGTCGAGGGGCTTACGGACGAGCAGTACTTC. The J gene is TRBJ2-7, the V gene TRBV4-2, with D perhaps given as TRBD1 or TRBD2 (5 bases each). Trimming cost V 3 bases and J 5 bases, with 17 bases left between them. Germline V lookup: CDR1 LGHNA, CDR2 YNFKEQ. The CDR3 totals 15 residues.

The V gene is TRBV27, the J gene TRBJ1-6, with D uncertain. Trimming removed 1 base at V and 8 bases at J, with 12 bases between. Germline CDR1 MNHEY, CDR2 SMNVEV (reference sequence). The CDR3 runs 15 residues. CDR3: CASSLWDGIDSPLHF. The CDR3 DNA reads TGTGCCAGCAGTTTATGGGATGGTATTGATTCACCCCTCCACTTT.

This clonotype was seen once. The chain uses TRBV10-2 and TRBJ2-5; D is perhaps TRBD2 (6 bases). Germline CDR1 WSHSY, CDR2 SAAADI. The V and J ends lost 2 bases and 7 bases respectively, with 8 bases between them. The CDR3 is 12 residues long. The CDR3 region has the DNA TGCGCCAGCAGTGAGGGTAGCGGGACCCAGTACTTC. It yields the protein CASSEGSGTQYF.

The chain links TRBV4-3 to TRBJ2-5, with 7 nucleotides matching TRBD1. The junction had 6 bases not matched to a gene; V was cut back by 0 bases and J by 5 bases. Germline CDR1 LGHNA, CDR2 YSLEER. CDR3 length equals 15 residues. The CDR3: CASSQDPVRGETQYF. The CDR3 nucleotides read TGCGCCAGCAGCCAAGATCCCGTCAGGGGGGAGACCCAGTACTTC.

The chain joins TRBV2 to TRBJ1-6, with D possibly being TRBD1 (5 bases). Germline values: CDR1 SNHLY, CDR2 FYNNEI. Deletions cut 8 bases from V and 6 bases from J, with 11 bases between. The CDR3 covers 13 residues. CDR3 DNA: TGTGCCAGCCGGTCTGGGGCTAATTCACCCCTCCACTTT. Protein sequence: CASRSGANSPLHF.

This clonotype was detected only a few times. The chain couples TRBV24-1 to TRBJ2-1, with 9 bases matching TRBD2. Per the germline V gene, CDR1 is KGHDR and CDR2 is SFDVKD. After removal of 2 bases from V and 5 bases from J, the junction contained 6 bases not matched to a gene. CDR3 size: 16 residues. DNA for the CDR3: TGTGCCACCAGTGATTCTGAGACTAGCGGCCACAATGAGCAGTTCTTC. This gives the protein CATSDSETSGHNEQFF.

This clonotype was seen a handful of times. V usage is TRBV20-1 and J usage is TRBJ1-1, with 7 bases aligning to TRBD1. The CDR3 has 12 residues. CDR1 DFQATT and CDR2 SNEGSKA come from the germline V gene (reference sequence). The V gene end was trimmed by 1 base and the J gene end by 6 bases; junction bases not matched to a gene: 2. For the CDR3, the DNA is TGCAGTGCTAGAGTCAGGGGGGCTGAAGCTTTCTTT. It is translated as CSARVRGAEAFF.

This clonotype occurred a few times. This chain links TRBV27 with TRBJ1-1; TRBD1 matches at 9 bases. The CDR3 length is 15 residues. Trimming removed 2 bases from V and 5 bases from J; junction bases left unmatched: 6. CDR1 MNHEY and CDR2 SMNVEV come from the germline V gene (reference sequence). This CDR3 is CASSLGGQGGTEAFF. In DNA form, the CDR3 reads TGTGCCAGCAGTTTAGGGGGACAGGGAGGGACTGAAGCTTTCTTT.

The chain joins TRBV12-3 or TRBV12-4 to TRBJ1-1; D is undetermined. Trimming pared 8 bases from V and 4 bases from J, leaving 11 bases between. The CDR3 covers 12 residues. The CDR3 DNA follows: TGTGCCAGCCGGGTGGGCAGCACTGAAGCTTTCTTT. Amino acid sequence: CASRVGSTEAFF.

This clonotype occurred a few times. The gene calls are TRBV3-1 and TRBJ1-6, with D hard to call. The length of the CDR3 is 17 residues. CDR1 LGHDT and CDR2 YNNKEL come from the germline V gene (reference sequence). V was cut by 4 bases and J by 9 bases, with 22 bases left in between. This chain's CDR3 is CASSPAPPGLQTSPLHF. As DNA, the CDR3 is TGTGCCAGCAGCCCAGCACCCCCGGGTTTACAGACTTCACCCCTCCACTTT.